These T cell receptor beta chains were read from a single sample in a study of shared clonotypes between healthy human individuals. Generated by immunoSEQ multiplex PCR, the TCRdb table keeps only in-frame clones and is missing some. The table includes over a million clones, roughly 80% detected once. Sequencing was done on a sample of memory CD4+ T cells sorted from blood. All receptors derive from a man younger than 35 in good health. The CDR3 runs from the conserved cysteine through the conserved F or W. Fields, in order: V gene, J gene, clone size, D gene, CDR3 DNA, CDR3 protein. A D gene is named only where the DNA matches it firmly. Clone sizes are given selectively: once, few, many, or a class where the clone is expanded.

TRBV9	TRBJ1-1	-	TRBD1	TGTGCCAGCCCCTTGGGGACAGGGGTATTGGGGAACACTGAAGCTTTCTTT	CASPLGTGVLGNTEAFF
TRBV7-9	TRBJ1-4	-	-	TGTGCCAGCAGCGCGACTAAGGCAACTAATGAAAAACTGTTTTTT	CASSATKATNEKLFF
TRBV7-2	TRBJ2-5	-	TRBD2	TGTGCCACCCCCGGGACTAGCGGGGGGGCCCAAGAGACCCAGTACTTC	CATPGTSGGAQETQYF
TRBV2	TRBJ2-1	-	TRBD2	TGTGCCAGCAGCGATACTAGCGGGGGGGCCCATGAGCAGTTCTTC	CASSDTSGGAHEQFF
TRBV9	TRBJ1-3	-	-	TGTGCCAGCAGCGTGAGTAGTGGAAACACCATATATTTT	CASSVSSGNTIYF
TRBV27	TRBJ2-3	-	TRBD1	TGTGCCAGCGGAATCCCAGGGGGAGATACGCAGTATTTT	CASGIPGGDTQYF
TRBV14	TRBJ2-7	-	-	TGTGCCAGCAGCCAAGGAGGCCGAACCTACGAGCAGTACTTC	CASSQGGRTYEQYF
TRBV27	TRBJ2-3	-	-	TGTGCCAGCAGTTTCGGTGGGAGCTCCAGGTATACGCAGTATTTT	CASSFGGSSRYTQYF
TRBV10-2	TRBJ1-1	-	-	TGCGCCAGCAGTGAGTCAGGGTACCAGGAGGGATTT	CASSESGYQEGF
TRBV9	TRBJ2-7	-	TRBD2	TGTGCCAGCAGCACGGGACTAGCGGGTAACTCCTACGAGCAGTACTTC	CASSTGLAGNSYEQYF
TRBV19	TRBJ1-3	once	-	TGTGCCAGCCTACGGGGGGGCTCTGGAAACACCATATATTTT	CASLRGGSGNTIYF
TRBV5-1	TRBJ1-1	few	TRBD1	TGCGCCAGCAGCAATACAGGGGGCACTGAAGCTTTCTTT	CASSNTGGTEAFF
TRBV6-1	TRBJ1-1	-	-	TGTGCCAGCCTTATAGGCACTGAAGCTTTCTTT	CASLIGTEAFF
TRBV6-5	TRBJ1-2	-	TRBD1	TGTGCCAGCAGTTTGGGACAGGGGGCATCTAACTATGGCTACACCTTC	CASSLGQGASNYGYTF
TRBV4-1	TRBJ1-1	-	-	TGCGCCAGCAGCTATGCAGGGCCCGCTGAAGCTTTCTTT	CASSYAGPAEAFF
TRBV7-2	TRBJ2-7	-	-	TGTGCCAGCAGCTTAGTTGGCGGCCTCGCGGCCTACGAGCAGTACTTC	CASSLVGGLAAYEQYF
TRBV7-2	TRBJ1-6	-	-	TGTGCCAGCAGCTTAGTTGAGGGATCACCCCTCCACTTT	CASSLVEGSPLHF
TRBV4-1	TRBJ2-1	few	-	TGCGCCAGCAGCCAAGCGGGAGTAAGGTATGAGCAGTTCTTC	CASSQAGVRYEQFF
TRBV7-6	TRBJ2-5	-	-	TGTGCGCTTGGTCGGGAGACCCAGTACTTC	CALGRETQYF
TRBV2	TRBJ1-5	-	-	TGTGCCAGCAGTGAAGCGGGCCAGAATCAGCCCCAGCATTTT	CASSEAGQNQPQHF
TRBV13	TRBJ2-1	-	-	TGTGCCAGCAGCTTAGGGGTTAAGACAGGTTTTCTGTTCTTC	CASSLGVKTGFLFF
TRBV7-2	TRBJ2-5	-	TRBD2	TGTGCCAGCTCTGGACTAGGAGAGACCCAGTACTTC	CASSGLGETQYF
TRBV11-2	TRBJ2-7	-	-	TGTGCCAGCAGCTTAGTTACTAACTACGAGCAGTACTTC	CASSLVTNYEQYF
TRBV11-2	TRBJ2-1	-	-	TGTGCCAGCAGCCCACGGGACGGAAACAATGAGCAGTTCTTC	CASSPRDGNNEQFF
TRBV29-1	TRBJ1-1	-	TRBD1	TGCAGCGTTGCTCGGGACAGGGACGCTTTCTTT	CSVARDRDAFF
TRBV6-1	TRBJ1-6	-	-	TGTGCCAGCAGTGAGACAACTGCCTATAATTCACCCCTCCACTTT	CASSETTAYNSPLHF
TRBV10-3	TRBJ2-7	-	-	TGTGCCACGACGGTTTCCCTCGAGGGCGAGCAGTACTTC	CATTVSLEGEQYF
TRBV28	TRBJ1-5	-	-	TGTGCCAGCAGTTTATTGGGTCAGCCCCAGCATTTT	CASSLLGQPQHF
TRBV9	TRBJ2-1	-	TRBD1	TGTGCCAGCAGCCCCCCTGGGACAGGGGTATACAATGAGCAGTTCTTC	CASSPPGTGVYNEQFF
TRBV13	TRBJ2-6	few	TRBD1	TGTGCCAGCAGCAAACTCGGGACAGGGGGGGCCAACGTCCTGACTTTC	CASSKLGTGGANVLTF
TRBV18	TRBJ2-1	-	-	TGTGCCAGCTCACCACGTAATGAGCAGTTCTTC	CASSPRNEQFF
TRBV4-1	TRBJ2-1	-	TRBD2	TGCGCCAGCAGCCTCCCGGGTAGCGGGGGGGCCTGGGGGCATGAGCAGTTCTTC	CASSLPGSGGAWGHEQFF
TRBV10-1	TRBJ2-7	-	TRBD2	TGCGCCAGCAGTCAAACCGTAGCGGGAGAGCAGTACTTC	CASSQTVAGEQYF
TRBV5-1	TRBJ2-2	-	TRBD1	TGCGCCAGCAGCTTGGGTGGGACAGAAAACACCGGGGAGCTGTTTTTT	CASSLGGTENTGELFF
TRBV6-6	TRBJ2-5	-	TRBD1	TGTGCCAGCAGGGGACAGCTGATGGGGGAGACCCAGTACTTC	CASRGQLMGETQYF
TRBV18	TRBJ1-2	-	-	TGTGCCAGCTCACCCCGGGACCCAAGGGTCTATGGCTACACCTTC	CASSPRDPRVYGYTF
TRBV5-8	TRBJ2-3	-	TRBD2	TGTGCCAGCAGCTTTTTGGCGGGAGTTGGGACAGATACGCAGTATTTT	CASSFLAGVGTDTQYF
TRBV19	TRBJ1-1	-	TRBD1	TGTGCCAGTAGTACCCGGGACAGGATGAACACTGAAGCTTTCTTT	CASSTRDRMNTEAFF
TRBV5-6	TRBJ2-5	-	-	TGTGCCAGCAGCTCCCTCGCCACCCAGCAGTACTTC	CASSSLATQQYF
TRBV5-1	TRBJ2-2	-	TRBD2	TGCGCCAGCAGCGCGGGAGGAAAAGCCGGGGAGCTGTTTTTT	CASSAGGKAGELFF